The 16 T cell receptor beta chains in this list originate from one sample, sequenced in a study of graft-versus-host responses after intestinal transplantation. Sequencing was performed with immunoSEQ multiplex PCR; in TCRdb, only in-frame clones are kept and a portion is missing. The data hold 20,000 to 30,000 clones, with around four fifths observed a single time. Sequences were derived from PBMCs, sampled approximately 29 days after intestinal transplant. These receptors all stem from a human patient who received an intestinal transplant, so some T cells may come from the graft donor.

The CDR3 sequence is CASSLVLAGGYNEQFF. CDR3 nucleotides: TGTGCCAGCAGCTTGGTGCTAGCGGGGGGGTATAATGAGCAGTTCTTC. The gene calls are TRBV5-4 and TRBJ2-1; TRBD2 aligns across 12 bases. The CDR3 covers 16 residues. CDR1 is SGHNT, CDR2 YYREEE, per germline (reference sequence). The trim removed 0 bases at V and 7 bases at J, leaving 5 bases unmatched.

The chain uses TRBV29-1 and TRBJ2-1, with D hard to call. CDR3 size: 13 residues. Germline V gene lookup returns CDR1 SQVTM and CDR2 ANQGSEA. Trimming stripped 4 bases from V and 4 bases from J, with 11 bases between. The CDR3 sequence is CSVVGMGYNEQFF. The CDR3 coding sequence is TGCAGCGTTGTAGGTATGGGATACAATGAGCAGTTCTTC.

J is TRBJ2-3 and V is TRBV5-6, with D unresolved. The V end lost 1 base, the J end lost 10 bases, and 10 bases lay between the germline ends. This CDR3 contains 12 residues. Germline V gene data show CDR1 as SGHDT and CDR2 as YYEEEE. CDR3 sequence: CASSLRVSSQYF. The CDR3 bases are TGTGCCAGCAGCTTGAGGGTATCTTCGCAGTATTTT.

The chain combines TRBV18 with TRBJ1-6; D possibly corresponds to TRBD1 (6 bases). V was cut by 5 bases and J by 2 bases, with 13 bases left in between. Germline assignment: CDR1 KGHSH and CDR2 LQKENI. The CDR3 contains 16 residues. CDR3 nucleotides: TGTGCCAGCTCAAGGACAGACAACACCTATAATTCACCCCTCCACTTT. It translates to CASSRTDNTYNSPLHF.

V is TRBV4-1 and J is TRBJ2-1, with TRBD2 matching over 14 bases. The ends lost 3 bases at V and 3 bases at J; junction bases unmatched: 4. CDR3 length: 17 residues. From germline, CDR1 is MGHRA and CDR2 YSYEKL. The CDR3 nucleotides are TGCGCCAGCAGCCAGGCAGGACTAGCGGGGGGCTACAATGAGCAGTTCTTC. This codes for CASSQAGLAGGYNEQFF.

The gene calls are TRBV11-1 and TRBJ2-1, with D tentatively TRBD2 (6 bases). Looked up from germline, CDR1 is SGHAT and CDR2 is FQDESV (reference sequence). V lost 5 bases and J lost 0, with 8 bases in between. The CDR3 runs 14 residues. The CDR3 loop reads CASSGGTSYNEQFF. The CDR3 bases are TGTGCCAGCAGCGGGGGGACCTCCTACAATGAGCAGTTCTTC. Using reference TRBV11-1 and TRBJ2-1 for the parts outside the CDR3, the full variable domain is EAEVAQSPRYKITEKSQAVAFWCDPISGHATLYWYRQILGQGPELLVQFQDESVVDDSQLPKDRFSAERLKGVDSTLKIQPAELGDSAMYLCASSGGTSYNEQFFGPGTRLTVL.

The V call is TRBV28, the J call TRBJ2-2; TRBD2 is a possible D gene (6 bases). Trimming shortened V by 2 bases and J by 3 bases, and 10 bases separated the two germline ends. The CDR3 loop spans 15 amino acids. Germline-derived CDR1 and CDR2 are MDHEN and SYDVKM. CDR3 nucleotide sequence: TGTGCCAGCAGTTTAGGCGGGACCTACACCGGGGAGCTGTTTTTT. Amino acid sequence: CASSLGGTYTGELFF.

In its sample, this clone was seen once. This sequence joins TRBV7-6 and TRBJ2-1, with D possibly called TRBD1 or TRBD2 (5 bases each). Germline V gene sequence: CDR1 SGHVS, CDR2 FNYEAQ. The V gene lost 5 bases and the J gene lost 0 bases, with 11 bases spanning the gap. The CDR3 sequence is 15 residues long. The CDR3 DNA follows: TGTGCCAGCAGCCGGGGACCATTCTCCTACAATGAGCAGTTCTTC. This gives the protein CASSRGPFSYNEQFF.

This clone showed up just once. This chain uses TRBV6-4 with TRBJ2-3, with no clear D. The germline gives CDR1 MRHNA, CDR2 SNTAGT. Trimming left V 5 bases short and J 1 base short, with 7 bases between. CDR3 length: 13 amino acids. The CDR3 is CASSYDGTDTQYF. The CDR3 DNA sequence: TGTGCCAGCAGTTATGACGGCACAGATACGCAGTATTTT.

The V and J genes are TRBV6-5 and TRBJ1-2; weak D call: TRBD1 (6 bases). With 6 bases removed from V and 7 bases from J, the gap between germline ends came to 18 bases. The CDR3 is 14 residues long. Germline CDR1 and CDR2: MNHEY and SVGAGI. DNA for the CDR3: TGTGCCAGCAGCCTCCTTTCACAGGGTGGTGGCTACACCTTC. It is translated as CASSLLSQGGGYTF.

The V call is TRBV5-1, the J call TRBJ1-3, with D maybe TRBD1 (5 bases). Per germline, CDR1 SGHRS and CDR2 YFSETQ. The V gene lost 1 base and the J gene lost 0 bases, with 17 bases spanning the gap. The CDR3 extends over 18 amino acids. The CDR3 DNA is TGCGCCAGCAGCTTGCTGCCTCAGGGACCCGGCTCTGGAAACACCATATATTTT. Its translation: CASSLLPQGPGSGNTIYF.

The chain has TRBV4-1 and TRBJ2-7; 7 positions match TRBD2. Trimming took 0 bases from V and 5 from J; bases not matched to a gene: 10. The length of the CDR3 is 16 residues. CDR1 and CDR2 from the germline V gene are MGHRA and YSYEKL. CDR3 sequence reads: CASSQEPGLLIDEQYF. Written as DNA, the CDR3 is TGCGCCAGCAGCCAAGAGCCGGGACTACTAATCGACGAGCAGTACTTC.

This clone came up a few times. The chain has TRBV2 and TRBJ1-3; TRBD1 matches 7 bases. The CDR3 length is 13 residues. The germline CDR1 and CDR2 sequences are SNHLY and FYNNEI. V lost 10 bases, J lost 2 bases, and 5 bases stayed unmatched. CDR3 sequence (DNA): TGTGCCAAAGACAGGGACGCTGGAAACACCATATATTTT. Its translation: CAKDRDAGNTIYF.

This clone was recorded only once. The CDR3 protein is CSVRLAGANEQYF. In DNA form, the CDR3 reads TGCAGCGTTCGACTAGCGGGAGCTAACGAGCAGTACTTC. The chain employs TRBV29-1 and TRBJ2-7; 12 bases align to TRBD2. J was trimmed by 5 bases and V by 5 bases; bases with no gene match: 4. CDR1 is SQVTM, CDR2 ANQGSEA, per germline. The CDR3 has 13 amino acids.

This clone was counted a few times. The genes are TRBV13 and TRBJ2-2; TRBD1 aligns across 7 bases. V lost 5 bases, J lost 5 bases, and 8 bases stayed unmatched. The CDR3 loop spans 15 amino acids. Looked up from germline, CDR1 is PRHDT and CDR2 is FYEKMQ (reference sequence). CDR3 coding DNA: TGTGCCAGCAGCCAAGACAGGGTTGAAACCGGGGAGCTGTTTTTT. This codes for CASSQDRVETGELFF. Together with reference TRBV13 and TRBJ2-2, the CDR3 gives the full variable domain: AAGVIQSPRHLIKEKRETATLKCYPIPRHDTVYWYQQGPGQDPQFLISFYEKMQSDKGSIPDRFSAQQFSDYHSELNMSSLELGDSALYFCASSQDRVETGELFFGEGSRLTVL.

The gene calls are TRBV4-2 and TRBJ2-5; tentative D call: TRBD2 (6 bases). CDR3 size: 15 residues. Germline CDR1 reads LGHNA; CDR2 reads YNFKEQ. Trimming cost V 2 bases and J 2 bases, with 12 bases left between them. For the CDR3, the DNA is TGTGCCAGCAGCCAATATACCGGGACTCAAGAGACCCAGTACTTC. Its translation: CASSQYTGTQETQYF.